This T cell receptor beta chain came from a study of blood T cells in healthy people across ages. Looked up from germline, CDR1 is MNHEY and CDR2 is SMNVEV (reference sequence). V shed 4 bases and J shed 0 bases, with 13 bases lying between them. CDR3 length: 15 residues. Primed by a sample-barcoded 5' primer and a J-beta primer mix, a second PCR proceeded for roughly 6 to 12 cycles. TCRdb re-called the 5' RACE reads through MiXCR, storing one row per CDR3 protein. Of roughly 800,000 distinct CDR3 sequences in the sample, roughly 50% are singletons; the top ten hold 20% to 25%. The TCR sequence derives from a man aged 25 to 40 in good health. The V gene is TRBV27, the J gene TRBJ2-7; no reliable D call. Sequencing was carried out using blood. CDR3 nucleotides: TGTGCCAGCAGTTCCCGCGGATCTTACTCCTACGAGCAGTACTTC. This gives the protein CASSSRGSYSYEQYF.